This is a list of T cell receptor beta chains from one sample in a study of T cells in Graves' hyperthyroidism and ophthalmopathy. Using its own MiXCR run on the multiplex PCR reads, TCRdb lists one record per CDR3 protein. The sample includes about 320,000 distinct CDR3 sequences, 16% of them seen just once. The specimen was blood. The receptors originated from a man aged 30-40 years with Graves' hyperthyroidism. The conserved cysteine and the conserved F or W are not part of the CDR3 here. Fields, in order: V gene, J gene, CDR3 protein.

TRBV29-1	TRBJ1-1	SASEGTNTEAF
TRBV28	TRBJ2-1	ASTPGHEQF
TRBV24-1	TRBJ2-1	ATSGPERGQF
TRBV11-2	TRBJ2-3	ASSSLGLANTDTQY
TRBV2	TRBJ1-1	ASHGDSTEAF
TRBV29-1	TRBJ2-5	SGLKGQETQY
TRBV4-1	TRBJ2-4	ASSPPGGNIQY
TRBV24-1	TRBJ2-5	ATSALSPSGETQY
TRBV28	TRBJ1-2	ASSLVGRVGYT
TRBV12-3/TRBV12-4	TRBJ2-3	ASSPPLAGLTDTQY
TRBV19	TRBJ2-5	ASSTDGYQETQY
TRBV30	TRBJ2-7	AWSVLGGYEQY
TRBV11-2	TRBJ2-3	ASSFDIAGAGTDTQY